This record covers a single TCR beta chain. Its antigen is unknown. The PCR contained 60 Vbeta and 13 Jbeta primers. Produced via immunoSEQ multiplex PCR; TCRdb's table is partial and in-frame only. The repertoire holds some 170,000 clones, with 60% to 80% as singletons. V was pared by 4 bases and J by 5 bases, with 0 bases of the junction left unmatched. Germline CDR1 is ENHRY and CDR2 is SYGVKD. The CDR3 sequence is 12 residues long. This entry belongs to a study of cytomegalovirus exposure and HLA in healthy donors. Overall study results and limits: A likely sequencing artifact accounted for one observed cluster of highly shared sequence variants. In a later analysis, an Asian-associated ancestry cluster reportedly showed fewer N-insertions than the approximately 620-donor mean. In an earlier analysis, most TCR beta V segments were productive about 90% or about 30% of the time.

The chain uses TRBV10-3 and TRBJ2-7; 9 bases align to TRBD1. The receptor was derived from a man aged 35 to 55 in good health and CMV-seropositive. Sequences were obtained from PBMCs. The DNA of the CDR3 is TGTGCCATCAGTGGGACAGGGGACGAGCAGTACTTC. Amino acids: CAISGTGDEQYF.